This T cell receptor (beta chain) was documented in a study of CD8 T cells in ankylosing spondylitis (dated by TCRdb to the late 2010s). For context, the study as a whole: The study set out to find disease-linked TCR variants by profiling T cell receptor beta repertoires in ankylosing spondylitis patients and healthy donors. The full study cohort was made up of roughly 25 ankylosing spondylitis patients and about a hundred healthy donors. Samples of peripheral blood were taken, and for ankylosing spondylitis patients, synovial fluid was collected as well. Results the study describes overall, beyond this receptor: Some motif variants had previously been reported in the synovial fluid and blood of reactive arthritis patients, which suggests shared mechanisms of disease initiation. Blood from ankylosing spondylitis patients appeared to be characterized by a TCR beta motif composed of several highly homologous amino acid variants. The disease-linked clones showed a CD8+ phenotype and occurred at relatively low frequencies in peripheral blood. The disease-linked clones were reported to be significantly enriched in matched synovial fluid samples from ankylosing spondylitis patients.

There are many counts of this clonotype. The target of this receptor is not known. Base qualities are missing; no much larger clone stands one base away. TCRdb records Illumina HiSeq 2500 as the sequencer. Quantitative 5'-RACE with molecular barcodes was the method used to prepare the TCR beta libraries. The study's processing was this. A new computational method based on a probabilistic model of VDJ rearrangement was used to identify disease-linked TCR variants. In TCRdb, the public reads were trimmed at Q25 with fastp and aligned with MiXCR, with productive beta chains retained. Each CDR3 protein gets just one entry, which takes the most common genes and DNA from the rows behind it. TCRdb's processing, not the study's, gives the V and J calls here. For this sample the table gives about 92,000 distinct CDR3 sequences, of which about 9% were detected only once. The ten largest clones represent over 4.5% of the sample.

CDR1 and CDR2, per the germline V gene, are SGHAT and FQNNGV. The CDR3 numbers 17 residues from cysteine through phenylalanine. Only the CDR3 region is kept as DNA, spanning 51 bases read in frame from base 1. V lost 5 bases and J lost 2 bases; the stretch between them is 19 bases long. The TCR originated in a male donor with ankylosing spondylitis or in good health (not recorded which). Sequencing was performed on blood, either unsorted or a sorted T cell fraction (not recorded which). The chain employs TRBV11-2 and TRBJ2-4; the D gene is possibly TRBD2, with 6 bases matching. The CDR3 protein sequence reads: CASSPIKRVLTKNIQYF. In nucleotide form, the sequence is TGTGCCAGCAGCCCGATTAAGCGGGTTCTGACCAAAAACATTCAGTACTTC.